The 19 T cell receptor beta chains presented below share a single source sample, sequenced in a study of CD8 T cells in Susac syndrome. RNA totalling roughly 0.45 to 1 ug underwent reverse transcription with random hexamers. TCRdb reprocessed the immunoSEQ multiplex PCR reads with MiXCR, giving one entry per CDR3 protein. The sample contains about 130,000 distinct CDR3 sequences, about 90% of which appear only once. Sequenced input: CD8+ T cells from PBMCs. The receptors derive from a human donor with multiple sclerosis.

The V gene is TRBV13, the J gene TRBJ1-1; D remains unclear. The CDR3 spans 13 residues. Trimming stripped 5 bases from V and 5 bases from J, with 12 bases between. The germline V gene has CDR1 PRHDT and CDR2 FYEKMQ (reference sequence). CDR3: CASSLGRVTEAFF. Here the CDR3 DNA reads TGTGCCAGCAGCCTCGGCCGGGTAACTGAAGCTTTCTTT. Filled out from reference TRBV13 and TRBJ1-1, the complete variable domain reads AAGVIQSPRHLIKEKRETATLKCYPIPRHDTVYWYQQGPGQDPQFLISFYEKMQSDKGSIPDRFSAQQFSDYHSELNMSSLELGDSALYFCASSLGRVTEAFFGQGTRLTVV.

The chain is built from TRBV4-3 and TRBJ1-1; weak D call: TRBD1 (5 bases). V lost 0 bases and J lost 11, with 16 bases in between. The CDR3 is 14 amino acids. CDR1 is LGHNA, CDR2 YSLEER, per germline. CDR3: CASSQDRLGAGAFF. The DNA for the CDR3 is TGCGCCAGCAGCCAAGATCGGTTAGGGGCTGGGGCTTTCTTT.

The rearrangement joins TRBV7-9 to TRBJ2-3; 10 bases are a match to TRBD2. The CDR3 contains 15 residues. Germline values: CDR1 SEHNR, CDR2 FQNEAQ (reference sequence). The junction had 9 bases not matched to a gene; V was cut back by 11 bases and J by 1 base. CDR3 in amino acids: CAHPSGLAGTDTQYF. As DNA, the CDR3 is TGTGCCCACCCCTCAGGACTAGCGGGCACAGATACGCAGTATTTT.

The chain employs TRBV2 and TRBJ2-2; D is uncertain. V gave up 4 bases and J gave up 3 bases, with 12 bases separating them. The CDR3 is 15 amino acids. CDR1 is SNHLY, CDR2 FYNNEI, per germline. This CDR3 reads CASSAEPSDTGELFF. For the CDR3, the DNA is TGTGCCAGCAGTGCCGAACCATCAGACACCGGGGAGCTGTTTTTT.

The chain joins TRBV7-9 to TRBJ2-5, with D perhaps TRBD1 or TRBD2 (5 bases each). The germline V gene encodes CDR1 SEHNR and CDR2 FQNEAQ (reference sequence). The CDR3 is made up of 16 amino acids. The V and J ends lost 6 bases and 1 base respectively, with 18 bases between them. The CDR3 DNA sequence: TGTGCCAGCAGTCTACCGGGACCTGAGAGCCAAGAGACCCAGTACTTC. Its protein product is CASSLPGPESQETQYF.

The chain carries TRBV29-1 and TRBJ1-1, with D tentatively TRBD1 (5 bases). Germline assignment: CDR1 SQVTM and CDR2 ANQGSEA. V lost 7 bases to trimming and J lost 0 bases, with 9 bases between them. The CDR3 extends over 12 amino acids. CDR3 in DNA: TGCAGCGCGGGGCAGGTGAACACTGAAGCTTTCTTT. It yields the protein CSAGQVNTEAFF.

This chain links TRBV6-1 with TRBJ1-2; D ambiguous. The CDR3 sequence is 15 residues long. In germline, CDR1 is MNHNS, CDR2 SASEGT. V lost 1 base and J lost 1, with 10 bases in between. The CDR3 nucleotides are TGTGCCAGCAGTGAAGACTGGACTCTTAACTATGGCTACACCTTC. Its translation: CASSEDWTLNYGYTF.

CDR3: CASSPIPNGQTYTF. CDR3 DNA: TGTGCCAGCAGTCCCATACCCAACGGACAGACTTACACCTTC. The rearrangement links TRBV12-3 or TRBV12-4 to TRBJ1-2, with a tentative D call TRBD1 (6 bases). The CDR3 consists of 14 residues. Trimming took 5 bases from V and 11 from J, leaving 21 bases between them.

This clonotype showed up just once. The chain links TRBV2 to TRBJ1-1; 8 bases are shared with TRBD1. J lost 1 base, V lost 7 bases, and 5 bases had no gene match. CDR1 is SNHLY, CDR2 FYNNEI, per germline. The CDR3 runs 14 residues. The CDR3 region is CASTDRGTNTEAFF. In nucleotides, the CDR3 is TGTGCCAGCACTGACAGGGGAACGAACACTGAAGCTTTCTTT.

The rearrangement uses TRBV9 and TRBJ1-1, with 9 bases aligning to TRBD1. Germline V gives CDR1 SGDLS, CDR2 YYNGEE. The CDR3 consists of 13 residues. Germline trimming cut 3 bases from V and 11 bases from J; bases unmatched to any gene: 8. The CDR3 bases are TGTGCCAGCAGCGCCCACAGGGGGCGAGGTGCTTTCTTT. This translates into CASSAHRGRGAFF.

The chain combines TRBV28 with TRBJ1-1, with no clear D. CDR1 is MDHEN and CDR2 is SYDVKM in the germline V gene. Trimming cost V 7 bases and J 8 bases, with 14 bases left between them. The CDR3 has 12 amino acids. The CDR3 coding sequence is TGTGCCAGCACCATACCGCGGGGAGAAGCTTTCTTT. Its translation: CASTIPRGEAFF.

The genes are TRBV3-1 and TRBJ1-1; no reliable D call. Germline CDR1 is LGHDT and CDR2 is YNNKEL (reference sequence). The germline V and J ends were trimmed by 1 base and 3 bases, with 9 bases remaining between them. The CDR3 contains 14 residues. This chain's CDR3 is CASSQGDLDTEAFF. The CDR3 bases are TGTGCCAGCAGCCAAGGGGATTTGGACACTGAAGCTTTCTTT.

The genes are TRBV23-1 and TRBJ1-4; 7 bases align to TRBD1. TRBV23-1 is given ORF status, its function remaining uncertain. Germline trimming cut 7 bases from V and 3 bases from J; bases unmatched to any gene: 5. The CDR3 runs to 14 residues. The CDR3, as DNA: TGCGCCAGCAACGACAGGGATCCTAATGAAAAACTGTTTTTT. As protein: CASNDRDPNEKLFF.

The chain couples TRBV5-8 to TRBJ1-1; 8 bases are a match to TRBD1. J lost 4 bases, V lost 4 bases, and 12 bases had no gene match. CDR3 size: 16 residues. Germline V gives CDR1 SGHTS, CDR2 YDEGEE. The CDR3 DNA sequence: TGTGCCAGCAGCAGAAACGCAGGGGGCTGGGTCACTGAAGCTTTCTTT. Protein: CASSRNAGGWVTEAFF.

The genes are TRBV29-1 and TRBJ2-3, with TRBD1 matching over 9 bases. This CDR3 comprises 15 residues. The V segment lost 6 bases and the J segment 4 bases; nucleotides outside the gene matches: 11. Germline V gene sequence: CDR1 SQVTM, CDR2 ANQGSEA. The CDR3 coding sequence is TGCAGCGTGGGACAGGGACGGTTCTTGTCAGATACGCAGTATTTT. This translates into CSVGQGRFLSDTQYF.

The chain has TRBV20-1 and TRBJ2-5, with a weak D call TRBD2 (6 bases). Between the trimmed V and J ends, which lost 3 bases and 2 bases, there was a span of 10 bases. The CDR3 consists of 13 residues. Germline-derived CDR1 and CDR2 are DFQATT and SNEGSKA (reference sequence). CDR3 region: CSARASEQETQYF. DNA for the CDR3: TGCAGTGCTAGGGCTAGCGAACAAGAGACCCAGTACTTC.

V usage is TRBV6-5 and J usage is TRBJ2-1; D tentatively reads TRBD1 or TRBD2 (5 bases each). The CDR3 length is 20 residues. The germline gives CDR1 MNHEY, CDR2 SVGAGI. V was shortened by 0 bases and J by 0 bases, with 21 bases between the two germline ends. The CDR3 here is CASSYSPPDSHGSSYNEQFF. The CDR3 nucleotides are TGTGCCAGCAGTTACTCGCCACCTGACAGCCATGGGAGCTCCTACAATGAGCAGTTCTTC.

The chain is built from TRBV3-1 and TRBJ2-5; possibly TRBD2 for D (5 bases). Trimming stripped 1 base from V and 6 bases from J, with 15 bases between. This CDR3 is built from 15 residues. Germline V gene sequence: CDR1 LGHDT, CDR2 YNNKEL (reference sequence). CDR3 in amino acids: CASSQAVSSIQTQYF. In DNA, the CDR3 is TGTGCCAGCAGCCAAGCCGTATCTAGCATCCAGACCCAGTACTTC.

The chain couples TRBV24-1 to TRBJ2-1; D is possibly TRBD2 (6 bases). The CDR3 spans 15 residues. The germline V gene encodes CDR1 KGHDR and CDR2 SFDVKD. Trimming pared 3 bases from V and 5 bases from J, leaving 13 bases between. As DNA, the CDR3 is TGTGCCACCAGTGATCCCGGGACTGAAGACAATGAGCAGTTCTTC. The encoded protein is CATSDPGTEDNEQFF.